This T cell receptor (beta chain) was obtained from a study of cytomegalovirus exposure and HLA in healthy donors. The PCR was carried out with 60 Vbeta primers and 13 Jbeta primers. Using immunoSEQ multiplex PCR, the repertoire was profiled, and TCRdb retains in-frame clones only, with some absent. In the table there are more than 15,000 clones, roughly 75% of which are singletons. Remarks on this clone: Its antigen is as yet unknown.

Study-level points and caveats: The study designated 150 to 200 TCR beta chains cytomegalovirus-associated.

In germline, CDR1 is GTSNPN, CDR2 SVGIG (reference sequence). Trimming cost V 3 bases and J 2 bases, with 13 bases left between them. The CDR3 extends over 14 amino acids. The source is a man between 18 and 29 years old in good health and CMV-seronegative. Specimen: PBMCs. The rearrangement links TRBV30 to TRBJ1-1, with D possibly being TRBD1 (6 bases). CDR3: CAWSETRGNTEAFF. DNA for the CDR3: TGTGCCTGGAGCGAAACCAGGGGAAACACTGAAGCTTTCTTT.